The following is a T cell receptor (beta chain) sequence with its context. CDR3 length: 17 residues. The trim removed 3 bases at V and 9 bases at J, leaving 15 bases unmatched. Germline CDR1 is SGHVS and CDR2 is FQNEAQ. This sample was taken from a study of T cell changes during pregnancy in multiple sclerosis. Using immunoSEQ multiplex PCR, the repertoire was profiled, and TCRdb retains in-frame clones only, with some absent. This sample yields 65,000 to 95,000 clones, of which approximately 95% are seen a single time; 0.95% to 1% belongs to the top ten. This clonotype originated in a female donor in good health, enrolled as a control in a pregnancy study. This chain connects TRBV7-8 to TRBJ2-1; 9 bases are shared with TRBD2. This specimen was peripheral blood, taken in the second trimester of pregnancy. CDR3 sequence (DNA): TGTGCCAGCAGCTTCCGTATAGCGGGAGAGACCCCCGGTGAGCAGTTCTTC. This translates into CASSFRIAGETPGEQFF.